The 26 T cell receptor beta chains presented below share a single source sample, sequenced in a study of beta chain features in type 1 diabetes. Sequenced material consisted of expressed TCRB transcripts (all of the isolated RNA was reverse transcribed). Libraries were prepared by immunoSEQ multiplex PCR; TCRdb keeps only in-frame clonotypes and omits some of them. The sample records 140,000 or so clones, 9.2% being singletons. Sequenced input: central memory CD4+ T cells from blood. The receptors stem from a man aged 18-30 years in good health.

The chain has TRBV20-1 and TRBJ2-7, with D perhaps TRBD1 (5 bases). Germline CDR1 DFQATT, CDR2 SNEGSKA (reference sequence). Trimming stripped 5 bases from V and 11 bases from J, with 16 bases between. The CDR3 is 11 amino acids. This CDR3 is CSAPFLQGEYF. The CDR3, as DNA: TGCAGTGCTCCCTTCCTCCAAGGGGAGTACTTC.

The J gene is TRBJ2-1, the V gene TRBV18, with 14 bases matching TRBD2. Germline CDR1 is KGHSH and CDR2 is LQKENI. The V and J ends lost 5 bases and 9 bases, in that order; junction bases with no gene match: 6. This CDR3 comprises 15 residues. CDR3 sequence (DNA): TGTGCCAGCTCATCGGGACTAGCGGGGGCCGGTGAGCAGTTCTTC. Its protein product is CASSSGLAGAGEQFF.

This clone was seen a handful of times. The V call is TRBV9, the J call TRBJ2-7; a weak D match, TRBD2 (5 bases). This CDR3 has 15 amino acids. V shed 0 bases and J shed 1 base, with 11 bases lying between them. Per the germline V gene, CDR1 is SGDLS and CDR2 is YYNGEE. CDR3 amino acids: CASSVESGRSYEQYF. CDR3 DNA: TGTGCCAGCAGCGTAGAATCGGGGAGATCCTACGAGCAGTACTTC.

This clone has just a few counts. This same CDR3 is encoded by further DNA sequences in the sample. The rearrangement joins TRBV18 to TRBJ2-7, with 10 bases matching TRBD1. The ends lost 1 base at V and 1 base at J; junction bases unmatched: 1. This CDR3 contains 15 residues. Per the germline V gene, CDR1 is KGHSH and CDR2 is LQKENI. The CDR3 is CASSPQGQGSYEQYF. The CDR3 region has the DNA TGTGCCAGCTCACCACAGGGACAGGGGTCCTACGAGCAGTACTTC.

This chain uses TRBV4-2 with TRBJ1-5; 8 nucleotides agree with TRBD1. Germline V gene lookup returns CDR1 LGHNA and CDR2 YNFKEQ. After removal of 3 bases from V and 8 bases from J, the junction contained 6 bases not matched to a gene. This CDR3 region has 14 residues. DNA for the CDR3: TGTGCCAGCAGCCACGGACAGGGTCAGGAGCCCCAGCATTTT. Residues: CASSHGQGQEPQHF.

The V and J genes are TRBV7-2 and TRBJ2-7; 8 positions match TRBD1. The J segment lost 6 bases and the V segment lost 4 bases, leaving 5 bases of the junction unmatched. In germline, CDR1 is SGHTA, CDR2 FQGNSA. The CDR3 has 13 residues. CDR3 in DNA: TGTGCCAGCAGCTGGACAGGGTCGAGCGAGCAGTACTTC. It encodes CASSWTGSSEQYF.

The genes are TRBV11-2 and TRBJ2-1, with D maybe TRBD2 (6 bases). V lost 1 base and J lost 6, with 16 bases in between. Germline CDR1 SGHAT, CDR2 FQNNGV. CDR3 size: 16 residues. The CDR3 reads CASSLGWRGAGNEQFF. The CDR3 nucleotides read TGTGCCAGCAGCTTAGGGTGGAGGGGCGCCGGCAATGAGCAGTTCTTC.

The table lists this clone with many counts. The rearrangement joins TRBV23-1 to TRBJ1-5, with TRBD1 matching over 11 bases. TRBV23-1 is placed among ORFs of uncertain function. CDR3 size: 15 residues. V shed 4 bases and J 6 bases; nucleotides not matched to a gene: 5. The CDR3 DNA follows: TGCGCCAGCAGTCTAACGGACAGGGGGCCTCAGCCCCAGCATTTT. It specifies CASSLTDRGPQPQHF.

The chain's CDR3 is CASSFTDSNQPQHF. The CDR3 DNA reads TGTGCCAGCAGCTTTACTGACAGTAATCAGCCCCAGCATTTT. The V call is TRBV5-5, the J call TRBJ1-5, with a tentative D call TRBD1 (5 bases). The CDR3 covers 14 residues. Germline CDR1 SGHKS, CDR2 YYEKEE (reference sequence). V lost 2 bases and J 4 bases, leaving 10 bases between the germline ends.

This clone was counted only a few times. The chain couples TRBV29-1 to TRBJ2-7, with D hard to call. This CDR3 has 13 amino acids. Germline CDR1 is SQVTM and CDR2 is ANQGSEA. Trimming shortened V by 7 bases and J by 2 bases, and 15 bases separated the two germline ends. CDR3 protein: CSAPARRPYEQYF. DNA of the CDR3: TGCAGCGCCCCTGCCAGGCGACCCTACGAGCAGTACTTC.

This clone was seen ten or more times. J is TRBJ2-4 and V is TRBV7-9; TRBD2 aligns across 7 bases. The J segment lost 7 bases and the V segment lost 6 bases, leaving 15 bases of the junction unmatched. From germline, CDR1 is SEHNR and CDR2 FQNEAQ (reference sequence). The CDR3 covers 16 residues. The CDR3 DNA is TGTGCCAGCAGTTTCCCCGGCGGAGGCGGGAGTAACATTCAGTACTTC. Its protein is CASSFPGGGGSNIQYF.

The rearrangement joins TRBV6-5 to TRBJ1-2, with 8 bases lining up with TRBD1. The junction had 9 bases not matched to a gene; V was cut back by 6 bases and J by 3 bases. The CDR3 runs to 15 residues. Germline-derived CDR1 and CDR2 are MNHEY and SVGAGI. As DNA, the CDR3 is TGTGCCAGCAGAAAGTACCAGGGGGCGGACTATGGCTACACCTTC. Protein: CASRKYQGADYGYTF.

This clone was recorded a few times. Here the CDR3 reads CASTRRQGAYEQYF. Here the CDR3 DNA reads TGTGCCAGCACGCGGAGACAGGGGGCCTACGAGCAGTACTTC. J is TRBJ2-7 and V is TRBV27; 9 nucleotides align to TRBD1. The CDR3 sequence is 14 residues long. In germline, CDR1 is MNHEY, CDR2 SMNVEV (reference sequence). The V gene end was trimmed by 7 bases and the J gene end by 2 bases; junction bases not matched to a gene: 6.

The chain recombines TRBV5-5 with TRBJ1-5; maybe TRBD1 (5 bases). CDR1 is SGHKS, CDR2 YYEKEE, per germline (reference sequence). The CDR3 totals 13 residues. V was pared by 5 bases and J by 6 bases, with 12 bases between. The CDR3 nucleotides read TGTGCCAGCAGGACGACCGACAGTCAGCCCCAGCATTTT. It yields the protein CASRTTDSQPQHF.

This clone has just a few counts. CDR3 nucleotide sequence: TGTGCCAGCAGTGGACAGGGTGACGGGGAGCTGTTTTTT. As protein: CASSGQGDGELFF. The V gene is TRBV2, the J gene TRBJ2-2; TRBD1 aligns across 7 bases. The CDR3 runs 13 residues. The V and J ends lost 4 bases and 7 bases, in that order; junction bases with no gene match: 3. From germline, CDR1 is SNHLY and CDR2 FYNNEI.

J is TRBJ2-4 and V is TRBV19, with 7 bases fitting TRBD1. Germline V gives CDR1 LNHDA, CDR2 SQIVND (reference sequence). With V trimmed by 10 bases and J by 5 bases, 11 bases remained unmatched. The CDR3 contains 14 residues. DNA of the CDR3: TGTGCCACCTCGACAGGGCCTTGGGAAAACATTCAGTACTTC. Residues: CATSTGPWENIQYF.

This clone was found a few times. DNA of the CDR3: TGTGCCAGTCGGACTAGTCGTACCGTGGAGACCCAGTACTTC. Its translation is CASRTSRTVETQYF. The chain employs TRBV6-5 and TRBJ2-5; 7 positions agree with TRBD2. Germline V gene sequence: CDR1 MNHEY, CDR2 SVGAGI. The V segment lost 9 bases and the J segment 5 bases; nucleotides outside the gene matches: 12. The CDR3 covers 14 residues.

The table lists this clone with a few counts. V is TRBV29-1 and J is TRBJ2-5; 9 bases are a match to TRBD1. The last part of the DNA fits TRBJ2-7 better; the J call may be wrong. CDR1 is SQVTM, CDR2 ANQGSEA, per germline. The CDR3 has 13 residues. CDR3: CSATRDREHEQYF. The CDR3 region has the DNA TGCAGCGCAACCCGGGACAGGGAGCACGAGCAGTACTTC.

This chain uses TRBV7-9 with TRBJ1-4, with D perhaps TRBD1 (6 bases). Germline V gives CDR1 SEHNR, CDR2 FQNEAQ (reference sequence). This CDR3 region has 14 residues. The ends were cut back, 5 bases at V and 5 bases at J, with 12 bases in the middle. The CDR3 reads CASSKTGPNEKLFF. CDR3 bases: TGTGCCAGCAGCAAGACAGGTCCCAATGAAAAACTGTTTTTT.

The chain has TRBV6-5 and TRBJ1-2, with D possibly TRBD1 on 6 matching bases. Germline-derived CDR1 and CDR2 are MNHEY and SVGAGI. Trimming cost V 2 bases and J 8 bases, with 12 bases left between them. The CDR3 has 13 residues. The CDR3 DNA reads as TGTGCCAGCAGTTACGGGGGCGTTCCGGGCTACACCTTC. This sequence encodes CASSYGGVPGYTF.

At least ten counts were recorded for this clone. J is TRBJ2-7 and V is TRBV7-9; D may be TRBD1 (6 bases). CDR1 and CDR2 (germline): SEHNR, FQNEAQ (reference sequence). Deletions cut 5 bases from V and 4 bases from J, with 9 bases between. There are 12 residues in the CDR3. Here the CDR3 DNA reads TGTGCCAGCAGCCCAGACAGGTACGAGCAGTACTTC. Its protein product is CASSPDRYEQYF.

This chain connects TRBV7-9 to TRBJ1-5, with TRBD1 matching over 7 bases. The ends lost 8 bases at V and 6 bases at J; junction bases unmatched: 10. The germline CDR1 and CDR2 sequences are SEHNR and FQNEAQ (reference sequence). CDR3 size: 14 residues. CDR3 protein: CASGPQGESQPQHF. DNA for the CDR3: TGTGCCAGCGGGCCGCAGGGGGAGAGTCAGCCCCAGCATTTT.

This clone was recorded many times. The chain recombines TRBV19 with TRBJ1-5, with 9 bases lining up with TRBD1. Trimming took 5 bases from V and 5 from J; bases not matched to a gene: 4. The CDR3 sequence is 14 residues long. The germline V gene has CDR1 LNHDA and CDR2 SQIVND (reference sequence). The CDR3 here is CASSAGQGHQPQHF. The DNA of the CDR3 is TGTGCCAGTAGTGCGGGACAGGGACATCAGCCCCAGCATTTT. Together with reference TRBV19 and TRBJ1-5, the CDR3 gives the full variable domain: DGGITQSPKYLFRKEGQNVTLSCEQNLNHDAMYWYRQDPGQGLRLIYYSQIVNDFQKGDIAEGYSVSREKKESFPLTVTSAQKNPTAFYLCASSAGQGHQPQHFGDGTRLSIL.

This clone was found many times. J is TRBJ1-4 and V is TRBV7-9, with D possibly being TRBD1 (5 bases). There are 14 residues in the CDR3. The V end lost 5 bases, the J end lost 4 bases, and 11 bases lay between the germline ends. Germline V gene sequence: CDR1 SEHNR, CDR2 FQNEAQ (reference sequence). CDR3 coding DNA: TGTGCCAGCAGCCAAGACAGCATTAATGAAAAACTGTTTTTT. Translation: CASSQDSINEKLFF.

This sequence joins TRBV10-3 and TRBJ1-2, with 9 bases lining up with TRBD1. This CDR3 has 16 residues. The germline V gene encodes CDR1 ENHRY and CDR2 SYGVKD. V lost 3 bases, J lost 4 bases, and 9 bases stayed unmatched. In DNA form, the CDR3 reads TGTGCCATCAGTGACCAAACCGGGACAGGGAGCTATGGCTACACCTTC. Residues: CAISDQTGTGSYGYTF.

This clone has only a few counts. CDR3 amino acids: CASSQVRQNTGELFF. CDR3 coding DNA: TGCGCCAGCAGCCAAGTTAGACAGAACACCGGGGAGCTGTTTTTT. The chain is built from TRBV4-3 and TRBJ2-2; the D is unclear. The germline V and J ends were trimmed by 1 base and 1 base, with 7 bases remaining between them. This CDR3 has 15 amino acids. Germline CDR1 LGHNA, CDR2 YSLEER.